This record looks at one TCR beta chain sequence and its context. This sample was taken from a study of blood T cell repertoires in COVID-19. Germline CDR1 is SGHRS and CDR2 is YFSETQ. The V and J ends lost 7 bases and 3 bases respectively, with 7 bases between them. The CDR3 totals 12 residues. TCRdb's table, derived via immunoSEQ multiplex PCR, lists solely in-frame clones and lacks some. The table shows 130,000 to 150,000 clones, with roughly 84% occurring only once. The TCR comes from a human donor in a cohort sampled during active COVID-19. The sequencing input was peripheral blood. The chain joins TRBV5-1 to TRBJ2-2, with D tentatively TRBD2 (6 bases). The CDR3 loop reads CASGGYTGELFF. CDR3 nucleotides: TGCGCCAGCGGGGGGTACACCGGGGAGCTGTTTTTT.